This T cell receptor (beta chain) originates from a study of breast tumors, draining lymph nodes, adjacent tissues. Study-wide points: Tumor T cell lymph node origin was a supported hypothesis, not proven. Luminal-like breast cancer showed significantly higher tumor–nontumor repertoire similarity than basal-like.

V trimming: 1 base; J trimming: 6 bases; junction bases outside the gene matches: 18. The CDR3 covers 18 residues. CDR1 SGHTA and CDR2 FQGNSA come from the germline V gene. The sample holds many counts of this clonotype. What it recognizes is unknown. Each CDR3 protein is one row after TCRdb ran MiXCR on the multiplex PCR reads. Found here are 200,000 to 300,000 distinct CDR3 sequences, about 30% of them singletons; the top ten hold about 1.2%. Breast cancer patients provided tissue from their axillary draining lymph nodes. Sequencing input: axillary lymph node tissue. The clonotype comes from a female donor with breast cancer. Some clones in this sample may be carry-over from other donors' samples. V is TRBV7-2 and J is TRBJ2-7; 7 nucleotides line up with TRBD2. The CDR3 loop reads CASSLVPVARGRLSEQYF. Written as DNA, the CDR3 is TGTGCCAGCAGCTTAGTCCCCGTGGCCCGCGGGAGATTGAGCGAGCAGTACTTC.